This TCR beta chain was retrieved from a study of T cells after yellow fever vaccination. From germline, CDR1 is SGHTA and CDR2 FQGNSA. This CDR3 is 14 amino acids long. The V and J ends lost 0 bases and 1 base respectively, with 6 bases between them. This clonotype was recorded at least ten times. TCRdb analysed the 5' RACE reads with MiXCR anew, one entry per CDR3 protein. The sample carries about 74,000 distinct CDR3 sequences, approximately 6.5% recorded once. This chain connects TRBV7-2 to TRBJ1-1, with D tentatively TRBD1 (6 bases). This TCR was recovered from a man younger than 35 who received the YFV17D yellow fever vaccine. This specimen consisted of CD8+ T cells sorted from PBMCs, obtained 4 to 5 days after the first yellow fever vaccination. CDR3 sequence (DNA): TGTGCCAGCAGCTTAGCCAGGGGGAACACTGAAGCTTTCTTT. This encodes CASSLARGNTEAFF.